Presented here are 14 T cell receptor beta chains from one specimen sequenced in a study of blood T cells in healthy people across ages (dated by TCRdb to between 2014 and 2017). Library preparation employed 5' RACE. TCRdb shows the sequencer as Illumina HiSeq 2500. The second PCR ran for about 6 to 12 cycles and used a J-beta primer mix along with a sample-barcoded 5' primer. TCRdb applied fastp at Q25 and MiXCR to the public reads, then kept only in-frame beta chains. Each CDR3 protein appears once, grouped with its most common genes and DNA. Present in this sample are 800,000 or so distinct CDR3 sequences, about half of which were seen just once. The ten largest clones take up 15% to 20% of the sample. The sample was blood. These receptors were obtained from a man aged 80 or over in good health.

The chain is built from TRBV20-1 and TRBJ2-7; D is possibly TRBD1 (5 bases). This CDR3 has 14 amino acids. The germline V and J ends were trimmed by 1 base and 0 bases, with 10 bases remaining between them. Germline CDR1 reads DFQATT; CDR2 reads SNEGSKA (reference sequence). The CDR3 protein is CSARVVGLSYEQYF. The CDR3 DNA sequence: TGCAGTGCTAGAGTGGTGGGGCTCTCCTACGAGCAGTACTTC.

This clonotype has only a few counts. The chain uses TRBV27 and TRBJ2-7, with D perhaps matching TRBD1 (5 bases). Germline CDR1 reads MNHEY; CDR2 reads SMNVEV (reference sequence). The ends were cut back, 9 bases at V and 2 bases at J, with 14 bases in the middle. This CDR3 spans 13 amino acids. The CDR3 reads CASKRQGPYEQYF. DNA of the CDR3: TGTGCCAGTAAGAGGCAGGGTCCCTACGAGCAGTACTTC.

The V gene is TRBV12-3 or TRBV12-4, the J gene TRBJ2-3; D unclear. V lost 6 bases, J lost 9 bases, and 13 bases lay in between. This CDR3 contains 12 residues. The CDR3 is CASRPLGRTQYF. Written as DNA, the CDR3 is TGTGCCAGCAGGCCCCTAGGCAGGACGCAGTATTTT.

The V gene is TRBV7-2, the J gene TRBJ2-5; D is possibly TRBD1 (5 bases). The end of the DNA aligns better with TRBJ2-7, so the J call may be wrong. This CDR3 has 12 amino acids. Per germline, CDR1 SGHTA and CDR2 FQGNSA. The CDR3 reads CASSEQGFEQYF. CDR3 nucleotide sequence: TGTGCCAGCAGCGAGCAGGGTTTCGAGCAGTACTTC.

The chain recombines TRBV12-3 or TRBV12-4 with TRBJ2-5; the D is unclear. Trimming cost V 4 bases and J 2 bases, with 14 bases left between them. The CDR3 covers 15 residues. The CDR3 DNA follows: TGTGCCAGCAGTTCTCCCGGCCCCACACAAGAGACCCAGTACTTC. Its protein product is CASSSPGPTQETQYF.

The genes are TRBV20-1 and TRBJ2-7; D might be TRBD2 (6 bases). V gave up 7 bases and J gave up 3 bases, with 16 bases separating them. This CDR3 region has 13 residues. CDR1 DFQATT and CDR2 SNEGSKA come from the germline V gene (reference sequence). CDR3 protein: CSEIGTQNYEQYF. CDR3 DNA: TGCAGTGAGATCGGGACTCAGAACTACGAGCAGTACTTC.

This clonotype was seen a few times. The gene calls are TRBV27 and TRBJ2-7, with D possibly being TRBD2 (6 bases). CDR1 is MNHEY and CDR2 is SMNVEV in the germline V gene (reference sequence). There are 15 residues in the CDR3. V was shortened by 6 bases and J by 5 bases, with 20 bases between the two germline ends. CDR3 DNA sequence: TGTGCCAGCAGGATTTGGGGGGATCTTTCCAACGAGCAGTACTTC. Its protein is CASRIWGDLSNEQYF.

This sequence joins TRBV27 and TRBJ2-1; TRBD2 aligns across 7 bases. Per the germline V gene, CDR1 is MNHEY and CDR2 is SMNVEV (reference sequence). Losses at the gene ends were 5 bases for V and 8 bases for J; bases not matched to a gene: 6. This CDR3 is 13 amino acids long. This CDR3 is CASSPGLHHEQFF. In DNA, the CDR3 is TGTGCCAGCAGTCCGGGACTACACCATGAGCAGTTCTTC.

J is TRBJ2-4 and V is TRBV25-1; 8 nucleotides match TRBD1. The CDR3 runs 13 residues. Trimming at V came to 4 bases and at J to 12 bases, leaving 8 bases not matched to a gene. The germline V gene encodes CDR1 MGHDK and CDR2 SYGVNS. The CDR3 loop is CASSGVGTGPQYF. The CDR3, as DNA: TGTGCCAGCAGTGGAGTAGGGACAGGCCCTCAGTACTTC.

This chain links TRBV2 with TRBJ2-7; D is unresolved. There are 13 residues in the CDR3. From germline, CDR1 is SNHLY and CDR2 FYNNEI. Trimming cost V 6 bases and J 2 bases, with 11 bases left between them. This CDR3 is CASSPTKTYEQYF. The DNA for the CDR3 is TGTGCCAGCAGCCCAACCAAAACCTACGAGCAGTACTTC.

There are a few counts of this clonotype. The CDR3 here is CAWRQGLDTQYF. The CDR3 nucleotides read TGTGCCTGGCGGCAGGGGCTAGATACGCAGTATTTT. The V and J genes are TRBV30 and TRBJ2-3; D perhaps matches TRBD1 (6 bases). CDR1 GTSNPN and CDR2 SVGIG come from the germline V gene (reference sequence). The CDR3 spans 12 residues. The V gene lost 5 bases and the J gene lost 5 bases, with 11 bases spanning the gap. The whole variable domain, remainder taken from reference TRBV30 and TRBJ2-3, is SQTIHQWPATLVQPVGSPLSLECTVEGTSNPNLYWYRQAAGRGLQLLFYSVGIGQISSEVPQNLSASRPQDRQFILSSKKLLLSDSGFYLCAWRQGLDTQYFGPGTRLTVL.

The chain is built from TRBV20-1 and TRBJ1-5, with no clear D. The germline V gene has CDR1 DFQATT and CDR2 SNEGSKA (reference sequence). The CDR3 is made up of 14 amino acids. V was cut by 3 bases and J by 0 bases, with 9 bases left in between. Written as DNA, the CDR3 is TGCAGTGCTAGTCTGGCTTATAGCAATCAGCCCCAGCATTTT. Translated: CSASLAYSNQPQHF.

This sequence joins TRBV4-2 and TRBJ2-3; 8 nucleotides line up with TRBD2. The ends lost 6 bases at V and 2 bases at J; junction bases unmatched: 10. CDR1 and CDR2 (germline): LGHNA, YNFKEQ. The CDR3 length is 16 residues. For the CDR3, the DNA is TGTGCCAGCAGTTTAGCGGGAACAACAAACACAGATACGCAGTATTTT. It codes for CASSLAGTTNTDTQYF.

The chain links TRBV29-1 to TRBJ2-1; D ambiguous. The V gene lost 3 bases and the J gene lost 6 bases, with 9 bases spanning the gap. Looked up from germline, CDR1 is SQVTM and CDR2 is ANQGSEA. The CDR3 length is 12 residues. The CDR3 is CSVDKRINEQFF. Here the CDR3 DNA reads TGCAGCGTTGATAAGCGAATCAATGAGCAGTTCTTC.